The rows below give T cell receptor beta chains drawn from one sample of a study of blood T cell repertoires in COVID-19. The repertoire was sequenced with immunoSEQ multiplex PCR; TCRdb's copy has only in-frame clones and lacks some. The sample consists of under 250,000 clones, around 81% of them appearing once. The material sequenced was PBMCs or T cells enriched from blood (not recorded which). The source is a woman aged 45 to 65 with acute COVID-19. CDR3s include the opening cysteine and the closing phenylalanine or tryptophan. A D gene is named only where the DNA matches it firmly. Part of the rows lack a size; the others show once, few, many or a class for expanded clones.

cdr3_length: 16
clone_size: NA
j_call: TRBJ2-2
d_call: TRBD2
v_call: TRBV3-1/TRBV3-2
cdr3_nt: TGTGCCAGCAGCCCTCAGGGAGGGGTCTACACCGGGGAGCTGTTTTTT
cdr3_aa: CASSPQGGVYTGELFF

cdr3_length: 13
clone_size: once
j_call: TRBJ2-7
d_call: NA
v_call: TRBV6-2/TRBV6-3
cdr3_nt: TGTGCCAGCAGTTCGAGATCACCCTACGAGCAGTACTTC
cdr3_aa: CASSSRSPYEQYF

cdr3_length: 15
clone_size: NA
j_call: TRBJ2-7
d_call: NA
v_call: TRBV2
cdr3_nt: TGTGCCAGCGTTCCCCAAGGACTGGCCGCAAACGAGCAGTACTTC
cdr3_aa: CASVPQGLAANEQYF

cdr3_length: 16
clone_size: NA
j_call: TRBJ2-2
d_call: TRBD1
v_call: TRBV28
cdr3_nt: TGTGCCAGCAGTTTAGTCGGACAGGGCCGGACCGGGGAGCTGTTTTTT
cdr3_aa: CASSLVGQGRTGELFF

cdr3_length: 14
clone_size: NA
j_call: TRBJ2-7
d_call: TRBD1
v_call: TRBV19
cdr3_nt: TGTGCCAGTAGTGCCCGACAGGGGTACTACGAGCAGTACTTC
cdr3_aa: CASSARQGYYEQYF

cdr3_length: 15
clone_size: NA
j_call: TRBJ1-4
d_call: NA
v_call: TRBV19
cdr3_nt: TGTGCCAGTAGTCCTCCGGGACTGCCTAATGAAAAACTGTTTTTT
cdr3_aa: CASSPPGLPNEKLFF

cdr3_length: 15
clone_size: few
j_call: TRBJ1-2
d_call: TRBD1
v_call: TRBV30
cdr3_nt: TGTGCCTGGAGTCGAATCGACAGGGGGTGGTATGGCTACACCTTC
cdr3_aa: CAWSRIDRGWYGYTF

cdr3_length: 15
clone_size: NA
j_call: TRBJ2-3
d_call: NA
v_call: TRBV9
cdr3_nt: TGTGCCAGCAGCTGGAGCGGGCATAGCACAGATACGCAGTATTTT
cdr3_aa: CASSWSGHSTDTQYF

cdr3_length: 18
clone_size: NA
j_call: TRBJ2-3
d_call: TRBD1
v_call: TRBV9
cdr3_nt: TGTGCCAGCAGCGTAGTACCGGCGACAGGGCTAGGCACAGATACGCAGTATTTT
cdr3_aa: CASSVVPATGLGTDTQYF

cdr3_length: 13
clone_size: NA
j_call: TRBJ2-7
d_call: TRBD2
v_call: TRBV7-8
cdr3_nt: TGTGCCAGCAGCTTTAGCGGGAGCGGGGAGCAGTACTTC
cdr3_aa: CASSFSGSGEQYF

cdr3_length: 11
clone_size: NA
j_call: TRBJ1-6
d_call: NA
v_call: TRBV30
cdr3_nt: TGTGCCTGGAGGGCAGGGGAACCCCTCCACTTT
cdr3_aa: CAWRAGEPLHF

cdr3_length: 13
clone_size: few
j_call: TRBJ2-2
d_call: TRBD2
v_call: TRBV12-3/TRBV12-4
cdr3_nt: TGTGCCAGCAGTTCGGGACTAGCAGTTGAGCTGTTTTTT
cdr3_aa: CASSSGLAVELFF

cdr3_length: 17
clone_size: NA
j_call: TRBJ2-1
d_call: TRBD2
v_call: TRBV19
cdr3_nt: TGTGCCAGTAGTGCCGGGACTAGCGCTTACGTTGGGCATGAGCAGTTCTTC
cdr3_aa: CASSAGTSAYVGHEQFF

cdr3_length: 15
clone_size: few
j_call: TRBJ1-5
d_call: TRBD1
v_call: TRBV3-1/TRBV3-2
cdr3_nt: TGTGCCAGCATCTTACCCGGACAGGCGGGTCAGCCCCAGCATTTT
cdr3_aa: CASILPGQAGQPQHF